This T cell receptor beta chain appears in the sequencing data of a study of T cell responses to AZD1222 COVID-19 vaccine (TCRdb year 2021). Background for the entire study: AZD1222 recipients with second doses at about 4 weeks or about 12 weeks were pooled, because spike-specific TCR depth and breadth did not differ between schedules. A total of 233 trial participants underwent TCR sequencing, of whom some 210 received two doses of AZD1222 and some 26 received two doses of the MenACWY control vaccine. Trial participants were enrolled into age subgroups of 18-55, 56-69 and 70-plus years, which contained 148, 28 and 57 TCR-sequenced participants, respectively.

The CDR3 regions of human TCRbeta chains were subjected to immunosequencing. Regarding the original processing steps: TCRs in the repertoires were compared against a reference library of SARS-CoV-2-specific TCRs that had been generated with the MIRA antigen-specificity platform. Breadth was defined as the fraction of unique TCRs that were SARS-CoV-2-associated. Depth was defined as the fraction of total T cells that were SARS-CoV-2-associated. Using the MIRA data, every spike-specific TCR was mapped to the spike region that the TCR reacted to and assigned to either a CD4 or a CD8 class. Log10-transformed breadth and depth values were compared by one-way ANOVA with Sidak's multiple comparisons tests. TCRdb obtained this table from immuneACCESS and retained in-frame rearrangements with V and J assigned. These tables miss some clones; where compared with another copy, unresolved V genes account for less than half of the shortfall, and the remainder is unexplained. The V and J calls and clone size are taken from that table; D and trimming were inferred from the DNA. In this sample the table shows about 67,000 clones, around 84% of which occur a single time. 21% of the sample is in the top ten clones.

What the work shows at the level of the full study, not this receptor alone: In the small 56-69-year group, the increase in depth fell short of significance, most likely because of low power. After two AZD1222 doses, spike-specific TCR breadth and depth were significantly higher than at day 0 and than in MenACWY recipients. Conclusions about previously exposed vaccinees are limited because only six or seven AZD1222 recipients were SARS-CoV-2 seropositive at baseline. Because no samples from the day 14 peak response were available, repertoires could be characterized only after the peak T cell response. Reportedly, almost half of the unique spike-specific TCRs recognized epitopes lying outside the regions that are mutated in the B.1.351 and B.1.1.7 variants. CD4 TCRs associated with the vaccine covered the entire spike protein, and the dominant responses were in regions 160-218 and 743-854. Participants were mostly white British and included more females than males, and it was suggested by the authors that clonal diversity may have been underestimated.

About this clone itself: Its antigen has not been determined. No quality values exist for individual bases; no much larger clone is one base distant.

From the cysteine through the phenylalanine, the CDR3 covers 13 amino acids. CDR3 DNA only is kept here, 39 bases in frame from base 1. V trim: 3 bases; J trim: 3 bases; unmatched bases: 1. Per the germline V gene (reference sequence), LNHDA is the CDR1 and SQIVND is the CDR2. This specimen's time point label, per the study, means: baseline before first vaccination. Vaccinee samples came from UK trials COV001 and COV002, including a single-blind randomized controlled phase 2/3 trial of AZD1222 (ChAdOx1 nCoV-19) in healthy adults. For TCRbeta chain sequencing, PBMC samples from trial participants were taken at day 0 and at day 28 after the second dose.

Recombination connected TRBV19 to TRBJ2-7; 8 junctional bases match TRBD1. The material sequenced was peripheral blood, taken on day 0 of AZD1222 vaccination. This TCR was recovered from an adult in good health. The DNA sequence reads TGTGCCAGTAGTATGGACAGGGACTACGAGCAGTACTTC. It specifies CASSMDRDYEQYF.